Listed below are T cell receptor beta chains from one sample, sequenced in a study of T-cell memory formation after mild COVID-19. TCRdb re-called the 5' RACE reads with MiXCR, one entry per CDR3 protein. The data hold 190,000 or so distinct CDR3 sequences, with more than 25% observed a single time. Sequencing input: PBMCs or a T cell subset sorted from them (not recorded which). These receptors all stem from an adult woman who had mild COVID-19 (a few samples of this study predate the infection). Cell type and time point are not known. Both conserved end residues are part of each CDR3. Fields, in order: clone size, J gene, V gene, D gene, CDR3 protein, CDR3 DNA. The D gene is left open where the match is weak. The size entry is marked missing in some rows and otherwise reads once, few, many or a size class.

few,TRBJ2-7,TRBV7-2,.,CASSRSPSYEQYF,TGTGCCAGCAGCCGATCCCCATCCTACGAGCAGTACTTC
few,TRBJ2-2,TRBV4-2,TRBD2,CASSQGGLAGNGELFF,TGTGCCAGCAGCCAAGGAGGACTAGCGGGGAACGGGGAGCTGTTTTTT
few,TRBJ2-7,TRBV7-8,.,CASSGGSSSYEQYF,TGTGCCAGCAGCGGGGGTTCGAGCTCCTACGAGCAGTACTTC
few,TRBJ2-1,TRBV11-3,.,CASSFAAGETTGNEQFF,TGTGCCAGCAGCTTTGCCGCTGGGGAGACTACGGGGAATGAGCAGTTCTTC
few,TRBJ2-1,TRBV7-6,.,CASSLVGQAVEQFF,TGTGCCAGCAGCTTAGTAGGGCAGGCCGTAGAGCAGTTCTTC
.,TRBJ2-3,TRBV11-2,TRBD2,CASSLESHMLGLAGATQYF,TGTGCCAGCAGCTTAGAAAGCCATATGCTTGGACTAGCGGGAGCTACGCAGTATTTT
few,TRBJ2-5,TRBV7-9,.,CASRGAIGETQYF,TGTGCCAGCAGGGGGGCTATTGGTGAGACCCAGTACTTC
.,TRBJ2-3,TRBV7-6,.,CASSFGLSTTDTQYF,TGTGCCAGCAGCTTCGGTCTGTCAACCACAGATACGCAGTATTTT
.,TRBJ1-2,TRBV6-5,.,CASSTDYGYTF,TGTGCCAGCAGCACGGACTATGGCTACACCTTC
few,TRBJ2-2,TRBV7-2,TRBD1,CASSHYPGTGKTGELFF,TGTGCCAGCAGCCACTACCCCGGGACAGGGAAGACCGGGGAGCTGTTTTTT
few,TRBJ1-6,TRBV5-6,.,CASRDSQFYNSPLHF,TGTGCCAGCCGAGACAGCCAATTCTATAATTCACCCCTCCACTTT
few,TRBJ2-7,TRBV5-5,TRBD1,CATSPRVGTGAYEQYF,TGTGCCACCAGCCCGCGGGTCGGGACAGGGGCCTACGAGCAGTACTTC
.,TRBJ1-4,TRBV4-1,TRBD1,CASSQERQGEKLFF,TGCGCCAGCAGCCAAGAAAGACAGGGTGAAAAACTGTTTTTT
few,TRBJ1-5,TRBV6-1,.,CASSITGVAGGQPQHF,TGTGCCAGCAGTATAACAGGTGTGGCAGGCGGTCAGCCCCAGCATTTT
.,TRBJ2-5,TRBV7-8,.,CASSPSAGSRETQYF,TGTGCCAGCAGCCCCAGTGCCGGCAGCCGGGAGACCCAGTACTTC